The entry below describes one TCR beta chain. Its antigen is not known. The sample originates from a study of shared clonotypes between healthy human individuals. The study, taken as a whole, reports: Clonotypes shared by all four sorted-subset donors had higher generation probabilities than non-shared clonotypes. Sampling was confined to blood; repertoires within tissues likely differ.

Assay used: immunoSEQ multiplex PCR; TCRdb lists only in-frame clones, some missing. The data contain 2 million to 3 million clones, 93% of them singletons. Between the trimmed V and J ends, which lost 2 bases and 0 bases, there was a span of 9 bases. CDR1 and CDR2 (germline): SGDLS, YYNGEE. The CDR3 consists of 15 residues. The receptor comes from a young man in good health. Some clones in this sample may be carry-over from other donors' samples. The sequenced sample was naive CD4+ T cells from PBMCs. Subset of the sample: CD45RA+ positively selected. V is TRBV9 and J is TRBJ2-1, with D perhaps given as TRBD1 or TRBD2 (5 bases each). CDR3 amino acids: CASSVGTHSYNEQFF. In nucleotides, the CDR3 is TGTGCCAGCAGCGTTGGGACCCACTCCTACAATGAGCAGTTCTTC. Combining the CDR3 with reference TRBV9 and TRBJ2-1 gives the whole variable domain DSGVTQTPKHLITATGQRVTLRCSPRSGDLSVYWYQQSLDQGLQFLIQYYNGEERAKGNILERFSAQQFPDLHSELNLSSLELGDSALYFCASSVGTHSYNEQFFGPGTRLTVL.